This T cell receptor (beta chain) appears in the sequencing data of a study of cytomegalovirus exposure and HLA in healthy donors. The PCR ran on 60 Vbeta and 13 Jbeta primers. The data were produced by immunoSEQ multiplex PCR, yet TCRdb's version contains in-frame clones alone and is incomplete. The sample has roughly 100,000 clones, 80% to 85% seen once; the top ten hold 6.5% to 7%. This CDR3 is built from 16 residues. V was clipped by 4 bases and J by 1 base; unmatched bases: 7. Germline V gives CDR1 SGHNT, CDR2 YYREEE (reference sequence). This chain joins TRBV5-4 and TRBJ2-3; 9 bases fit TRBD2. The clonotype originates from a young man in good health and CMV-seropositive. Input material: PBMCs. CDR3 protein: CASSTIVAGGTDTQYF. CDR3 in DNA: TGTGCCAGCAGCACCATCGTAGCGGGGGGCACAGATACGCAGTATTTT.